This T cell receptor (beta chain) was observed in a study of T-cell reconstitution after alpha-beta-depleted transplantation in children. This clonotype was observed many times. TCRbeta library construction was performed incorporating unique molecular identifiers. TCRdb ran MiXCR on the PCR reads and lists one entry per CDR3 protein. The profile shows about 410,000 distinct CDR3 sequences, roughly 20% of them singletons. CDR1 is MGHDK, CDR2 SYGVNS, per germline. This CDR3 region has 16 residues. The V segment lost 4 bases and the J segment 5 bases; nucleotides outside the gene matches: 8. The sequence was collected from a human donor who donated a stem cell graft to a child with acute myeloid leukemia. The specimen was PBMCs from the stem cell graft donor, collected from the stem cell graft. The chain joins TRBV25-1 to TRBJ2-7; 13 nucleotides line up with TRBD2. Here the CDR3 DNA reads TGTGCCAGCAGTGCGCGACTAGCGGGAGGTATTGACGAGCAGTACTTC. This codes for CASSARLAGGIDEQYF.